This TCR beta chain was sequenced in a study of blood T cell repertoires in COVID-19. About the study: Sample material is recorded as cDNA or gDNA derived from T cells, B-cell-depleted T cells, or PBMCs.

The CDR3 spans 13 residues. Trimming left V 3 bases short and J 0 bases short, with 3 bases between. Germline assignment: CDR1 LGHNA and CDR2 YSLEER. Using immunoSEQ multiplex PCR, the repertoire was profiled, and TCRdb retains in-frame clones only, with some absent. Here the sample spans some 220,000 clones, 83% being singletons. Source material: peripheral blood. The sequence was collected from a woman in her thirties with COVID-19, enrolled during active disease. V usage is TRBV4-3 and J usage is TRBJ2-1; D unresolved. Written as DNA, the CDR3 is TGCGCCAGCAGCCACGTCTCCTACAATGAGCAGTTCTTC. It codes for CASSHVSYNEQFF.